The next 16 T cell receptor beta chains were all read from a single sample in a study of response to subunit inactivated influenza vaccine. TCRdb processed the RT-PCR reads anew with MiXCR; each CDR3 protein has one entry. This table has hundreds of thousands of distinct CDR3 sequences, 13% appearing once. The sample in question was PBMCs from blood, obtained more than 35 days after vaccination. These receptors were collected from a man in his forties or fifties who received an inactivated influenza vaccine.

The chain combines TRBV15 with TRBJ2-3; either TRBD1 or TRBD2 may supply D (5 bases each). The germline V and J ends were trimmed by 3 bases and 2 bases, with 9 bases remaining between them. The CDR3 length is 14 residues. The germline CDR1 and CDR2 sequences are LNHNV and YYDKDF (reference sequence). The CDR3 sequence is CATSSRGTTDTQYF. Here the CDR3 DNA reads TGTGCCACCAGCAGTCGGGGCACCACAGATACGCAGTATTTT.

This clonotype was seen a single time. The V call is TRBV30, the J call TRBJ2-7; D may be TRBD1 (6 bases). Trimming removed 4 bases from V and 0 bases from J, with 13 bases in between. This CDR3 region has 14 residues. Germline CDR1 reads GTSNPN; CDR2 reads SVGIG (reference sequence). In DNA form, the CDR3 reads TGTGCCTGGACTGGACAGTTAAACTCCTACGAGCAGTACTTC. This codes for CAWTGQLNSYEQYF.

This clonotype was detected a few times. CDR3 in DNA: TGCGCCAGCTCGGACCTAATAAGAGAGGATACGCAGTATTTT. This encodes CASSDLIREDTQYF. The rearrangement uses TRBV5-1 and TRBJ2-3; no definite D call. This CDR3 has 14 amino acids. Germline V CDR1 and CDR2: SGHRS, YFSETQ. The V and J ends lost 7 bases and 6 bases respectively, with 18 bases between them.

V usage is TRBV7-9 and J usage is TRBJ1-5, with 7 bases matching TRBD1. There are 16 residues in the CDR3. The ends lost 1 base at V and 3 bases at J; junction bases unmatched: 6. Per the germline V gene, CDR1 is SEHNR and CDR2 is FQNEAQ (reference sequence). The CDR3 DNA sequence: TGTGCCAGCAGCTTAGGGGGACAGTCCGCCAATCAGCCCCAGCATTTT. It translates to CASSLGGQSANQPQHF.

CDR3 region: CASSQGGLAYEQYF. CDR3 nucleotides: TGTGCCAGCAGCCAGGGGGGATTGGCCTACGAGCAGTACTTC. The chain joins TRBV3-1 to TRBJ2-7; a possible D gene is TRBD2 (6 bases). V lost 3 bases and J lost 2, with 11 bases in between. Germline V lookup: CDR1 LGHDT, CDR2 YNNKEL (reference sequence). CDR3 length equals 14 residues.

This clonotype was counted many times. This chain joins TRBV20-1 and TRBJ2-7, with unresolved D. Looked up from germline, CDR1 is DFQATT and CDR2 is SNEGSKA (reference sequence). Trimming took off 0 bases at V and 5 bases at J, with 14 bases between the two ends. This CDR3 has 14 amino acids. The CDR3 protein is CSAREHDFRDEQYF. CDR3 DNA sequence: TGCAGTGCTAGAGAGCACGACTTCCGCGACGAGCAGTACTTC.

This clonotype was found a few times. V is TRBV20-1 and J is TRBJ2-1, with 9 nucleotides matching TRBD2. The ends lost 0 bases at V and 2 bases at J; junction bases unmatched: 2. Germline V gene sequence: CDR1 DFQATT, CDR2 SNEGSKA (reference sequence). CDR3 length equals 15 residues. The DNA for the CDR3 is TGCAGTGCTAGAGACTTAGCGGGAGCCTACAATGAGCAGTTCTTC. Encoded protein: CSARDLAGAYNEQFF.

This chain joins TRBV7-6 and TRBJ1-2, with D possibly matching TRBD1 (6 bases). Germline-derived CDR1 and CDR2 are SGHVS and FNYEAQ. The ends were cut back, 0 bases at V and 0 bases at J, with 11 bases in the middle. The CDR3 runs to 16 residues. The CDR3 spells CASSLAAGASNYGYTF. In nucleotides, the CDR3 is TGTGCCAGCAGCTTAGCGGCGGGGGCCTCTAACTATGGCTACACCTTC.

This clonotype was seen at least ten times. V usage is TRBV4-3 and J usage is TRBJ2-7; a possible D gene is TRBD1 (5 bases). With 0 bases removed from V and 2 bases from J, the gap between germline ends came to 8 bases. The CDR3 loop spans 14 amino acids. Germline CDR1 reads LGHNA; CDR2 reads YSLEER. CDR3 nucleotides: TGCGCCAGCAGCCAAGATCAGGGCACCTACGAGCAGTACTTC. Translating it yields CASSQDQGTYEQYF.

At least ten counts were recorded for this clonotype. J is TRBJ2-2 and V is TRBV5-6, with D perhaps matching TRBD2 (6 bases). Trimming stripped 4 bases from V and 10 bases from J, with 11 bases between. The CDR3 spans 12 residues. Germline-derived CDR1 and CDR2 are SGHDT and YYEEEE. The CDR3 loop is CASSVGTPELFF. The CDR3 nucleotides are TGTGCCAGCAGCGTCGGGACTCCGGAGCTGTTTTTT.

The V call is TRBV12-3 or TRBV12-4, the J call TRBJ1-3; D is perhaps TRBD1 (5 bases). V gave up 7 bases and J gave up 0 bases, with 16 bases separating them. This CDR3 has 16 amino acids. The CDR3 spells CASTPLRGDSGNTIYF. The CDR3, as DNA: TGTGCCAGCACTCCTCTTCGGGGGGACTCTGGAAACACCATATATTTT.

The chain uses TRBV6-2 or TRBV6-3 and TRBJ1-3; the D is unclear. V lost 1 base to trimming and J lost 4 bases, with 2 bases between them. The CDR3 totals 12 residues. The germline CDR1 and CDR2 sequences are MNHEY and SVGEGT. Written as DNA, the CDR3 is TGTGCCAGCAGTTACTTCGGAAACACCATATATTTT. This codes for CASSYFGNTIYF.

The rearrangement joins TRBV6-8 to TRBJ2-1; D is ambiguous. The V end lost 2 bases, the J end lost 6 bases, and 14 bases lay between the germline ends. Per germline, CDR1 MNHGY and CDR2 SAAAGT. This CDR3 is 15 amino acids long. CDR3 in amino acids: CASSYRGKGPNEQFF. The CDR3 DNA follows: TGTGCCAGCAGTTACCGCGGAAAAGGCCCCAATGAGCAGTTCTTC.

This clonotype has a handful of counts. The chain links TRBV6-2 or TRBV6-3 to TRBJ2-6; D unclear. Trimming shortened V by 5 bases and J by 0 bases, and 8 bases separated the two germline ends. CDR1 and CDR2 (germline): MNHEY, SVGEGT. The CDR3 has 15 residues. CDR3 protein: CASSVAFSGANVLTF. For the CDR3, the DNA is TGTGCCAGCAGTGTTGCCTTCTCTGGGGCCAACGTCCTGACTTTC.

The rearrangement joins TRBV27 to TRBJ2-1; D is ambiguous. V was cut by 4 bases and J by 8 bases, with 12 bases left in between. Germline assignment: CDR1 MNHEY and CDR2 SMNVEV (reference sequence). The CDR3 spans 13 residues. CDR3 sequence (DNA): TGTGCCAGCAGTTCCCTGGATTTTTATGAGCAGTTCTTC. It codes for CASSSLDFYEQFF.

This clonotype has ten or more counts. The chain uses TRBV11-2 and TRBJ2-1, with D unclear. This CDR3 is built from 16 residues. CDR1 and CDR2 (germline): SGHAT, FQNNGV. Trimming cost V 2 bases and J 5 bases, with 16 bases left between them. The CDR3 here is CASSLWIMAGDNEQFF. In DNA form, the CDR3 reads TGTGCCAGCAGCTTATGGATTATGGCCGGAGACAATGAGCAGTTCTTC.